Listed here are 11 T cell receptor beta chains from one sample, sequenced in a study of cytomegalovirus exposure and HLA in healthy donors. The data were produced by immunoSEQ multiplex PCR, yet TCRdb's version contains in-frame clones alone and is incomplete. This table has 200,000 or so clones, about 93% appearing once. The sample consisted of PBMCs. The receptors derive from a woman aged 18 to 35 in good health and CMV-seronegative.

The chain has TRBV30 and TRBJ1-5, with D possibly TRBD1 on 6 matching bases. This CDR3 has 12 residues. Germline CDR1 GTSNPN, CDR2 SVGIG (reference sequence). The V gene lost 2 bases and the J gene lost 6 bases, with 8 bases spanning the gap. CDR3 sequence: CAWSTGSQPQHF. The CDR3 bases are TGTGCCTGGAGTACAGGGTCTCAGCCCCAGCATTTT. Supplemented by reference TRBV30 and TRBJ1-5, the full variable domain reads SQTIHQWPATLVQPVGSPLSLECTVEGTSNPNLYWYRQAAGRGLQLLFYSVGIGQISSEVPQNLSASRPQDRQFILSSKKLLLSDSGFYLCAWSTGSQPQHFGDGTRLSIL.

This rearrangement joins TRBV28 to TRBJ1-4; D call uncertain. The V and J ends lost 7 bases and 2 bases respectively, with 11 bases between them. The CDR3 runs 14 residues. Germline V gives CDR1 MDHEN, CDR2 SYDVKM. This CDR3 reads CASTVPSTNEKLFF. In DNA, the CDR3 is TGTGCCAGCACTGTACCGAGCACTAATGAAAAACTGTTTTTT.

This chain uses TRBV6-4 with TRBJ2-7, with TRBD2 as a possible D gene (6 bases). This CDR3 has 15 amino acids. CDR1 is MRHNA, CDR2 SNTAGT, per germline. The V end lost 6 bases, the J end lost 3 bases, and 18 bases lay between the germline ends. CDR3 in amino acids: CASRVEGGGNYEQYF. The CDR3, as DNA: TGTGCCAGCAGGGTCGAGGGAGGCGGTAACTACGAGCAGTACTTC.

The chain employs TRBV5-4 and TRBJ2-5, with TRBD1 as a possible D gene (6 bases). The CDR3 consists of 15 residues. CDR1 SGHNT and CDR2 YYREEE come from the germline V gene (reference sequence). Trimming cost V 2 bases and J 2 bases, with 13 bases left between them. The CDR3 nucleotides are TGTGCCAGCAGCTTTTTAGGACAGCTACAAGAGACCCAGTACTTC. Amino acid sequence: CASSFLGQLQETQYF.

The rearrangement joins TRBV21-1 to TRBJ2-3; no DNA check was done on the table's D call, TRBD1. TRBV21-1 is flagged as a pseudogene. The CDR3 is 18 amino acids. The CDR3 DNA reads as TGTGCCAGCAGCAATTCTCCCCGGACAGGGCCCCTTCCAGATACGCAGTATTTT. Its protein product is CASSNSPRTGPLPDTQYF.

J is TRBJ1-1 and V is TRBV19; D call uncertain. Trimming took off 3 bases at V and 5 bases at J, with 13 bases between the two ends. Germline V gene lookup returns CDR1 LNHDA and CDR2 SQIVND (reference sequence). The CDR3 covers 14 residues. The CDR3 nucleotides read TGTGCCAGTAGTATTGAGGGTGCCAGGACTGAAGCTTTCTTT. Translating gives CASSIEGARTEAFF.

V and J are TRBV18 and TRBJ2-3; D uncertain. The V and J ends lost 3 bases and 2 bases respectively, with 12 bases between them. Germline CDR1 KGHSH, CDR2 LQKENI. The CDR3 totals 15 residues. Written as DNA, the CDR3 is TGTGCCAGCTCACCGCTACCCCCCAACACAGATACGCAGTATTTT. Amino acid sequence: CASSPLPPNTDTQYF.

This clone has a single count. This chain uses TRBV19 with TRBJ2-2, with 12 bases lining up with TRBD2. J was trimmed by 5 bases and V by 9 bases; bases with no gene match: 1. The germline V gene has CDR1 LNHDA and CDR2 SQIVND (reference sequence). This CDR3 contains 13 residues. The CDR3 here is CASLAGGTGELFF. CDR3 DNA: TGTGCCAGCCTAGCGGGAGGGACCGGGGAGCTGTTTTTT.

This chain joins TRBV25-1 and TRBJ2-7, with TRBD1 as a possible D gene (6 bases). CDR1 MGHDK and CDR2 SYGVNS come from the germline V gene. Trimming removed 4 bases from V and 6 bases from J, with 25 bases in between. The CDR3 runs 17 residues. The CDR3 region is CASSAPSDSPPSAEQYF. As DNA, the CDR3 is TGTGCCAGCAGTGCCCCTTCGGACAGTCCTCCCTCCGCCGAGCAGTACTTC.

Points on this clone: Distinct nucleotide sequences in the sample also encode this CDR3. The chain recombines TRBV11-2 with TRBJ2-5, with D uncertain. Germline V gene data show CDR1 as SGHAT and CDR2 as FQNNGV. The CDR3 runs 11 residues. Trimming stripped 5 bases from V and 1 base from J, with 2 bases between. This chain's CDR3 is CASSLQETQYF. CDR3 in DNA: TGTGCCAGCAGCCTCCAAGAGACCCAGTACTTC.

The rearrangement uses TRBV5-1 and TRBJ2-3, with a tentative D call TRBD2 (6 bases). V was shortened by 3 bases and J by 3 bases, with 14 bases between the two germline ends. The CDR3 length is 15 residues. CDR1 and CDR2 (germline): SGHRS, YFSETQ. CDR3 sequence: CASSSEGSHTDTQYF. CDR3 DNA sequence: TGCGCCAGCAGCTCGGAGGGGTCACATACAGATACGCAGTATTTT.